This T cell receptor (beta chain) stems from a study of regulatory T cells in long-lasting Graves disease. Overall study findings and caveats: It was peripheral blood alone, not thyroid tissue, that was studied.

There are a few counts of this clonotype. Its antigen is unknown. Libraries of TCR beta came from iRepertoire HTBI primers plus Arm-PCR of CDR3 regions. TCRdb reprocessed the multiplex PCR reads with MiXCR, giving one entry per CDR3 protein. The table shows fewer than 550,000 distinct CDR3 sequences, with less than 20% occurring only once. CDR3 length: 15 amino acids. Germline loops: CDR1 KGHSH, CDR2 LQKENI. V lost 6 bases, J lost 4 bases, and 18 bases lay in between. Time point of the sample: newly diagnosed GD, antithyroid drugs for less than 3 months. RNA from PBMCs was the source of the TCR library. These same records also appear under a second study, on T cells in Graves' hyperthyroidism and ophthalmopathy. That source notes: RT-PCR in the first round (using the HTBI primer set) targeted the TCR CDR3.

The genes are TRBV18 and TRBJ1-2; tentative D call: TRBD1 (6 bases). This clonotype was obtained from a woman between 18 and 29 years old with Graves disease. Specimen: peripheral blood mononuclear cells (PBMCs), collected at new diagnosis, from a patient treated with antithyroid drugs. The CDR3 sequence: CASSQKGVMGYGYTF. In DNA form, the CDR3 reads TGTGCCAGCTCCCAAAAGGGGGTAATGGGCTATGGCTACACCTTC.